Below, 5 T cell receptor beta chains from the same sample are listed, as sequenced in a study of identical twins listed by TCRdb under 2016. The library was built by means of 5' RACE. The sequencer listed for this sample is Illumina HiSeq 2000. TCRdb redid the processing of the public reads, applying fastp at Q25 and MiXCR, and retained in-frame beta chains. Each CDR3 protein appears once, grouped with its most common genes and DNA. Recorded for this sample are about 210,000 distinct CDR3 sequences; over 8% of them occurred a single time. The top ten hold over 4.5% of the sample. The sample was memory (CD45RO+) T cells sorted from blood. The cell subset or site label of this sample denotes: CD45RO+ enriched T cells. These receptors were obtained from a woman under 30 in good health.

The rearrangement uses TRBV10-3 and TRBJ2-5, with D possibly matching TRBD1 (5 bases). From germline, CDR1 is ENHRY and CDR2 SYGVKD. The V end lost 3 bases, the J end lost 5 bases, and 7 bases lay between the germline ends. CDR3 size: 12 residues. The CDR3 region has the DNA TGTGCCATCAGTGACAGGGCGGAGACCCAGTACTTC. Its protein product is CAISDRAETQYF.

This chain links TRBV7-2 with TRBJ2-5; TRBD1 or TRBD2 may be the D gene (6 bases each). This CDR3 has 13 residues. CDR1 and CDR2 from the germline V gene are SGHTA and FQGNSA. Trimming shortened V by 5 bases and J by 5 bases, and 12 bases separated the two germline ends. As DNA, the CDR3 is TGTGCCAGCAGCCAAATCGGGGGCGAGACCCAGTACTTC. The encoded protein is CASSQIGGETQYF.

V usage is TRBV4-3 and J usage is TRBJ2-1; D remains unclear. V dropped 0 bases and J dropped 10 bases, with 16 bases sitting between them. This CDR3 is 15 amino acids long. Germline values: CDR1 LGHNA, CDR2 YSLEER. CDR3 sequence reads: CASSQDREASREQFF. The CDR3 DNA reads TGCGCCAGCAGCCAAGATAGGGAAGCCTCACGAGAGCAGTTCTTC.

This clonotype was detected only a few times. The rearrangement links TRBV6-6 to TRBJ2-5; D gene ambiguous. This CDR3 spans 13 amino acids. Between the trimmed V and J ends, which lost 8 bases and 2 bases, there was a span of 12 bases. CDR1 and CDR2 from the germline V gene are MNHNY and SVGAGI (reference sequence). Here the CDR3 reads CASGSHHQETQYF. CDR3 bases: TGTGCCAGCGGAAGTCACCATCAAGAGACCCAGTACTTC.

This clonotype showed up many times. In DNA form, the CDR3 reads TGTGCCAGCAGCTTAGCCGCCGGGAACACCGGGGAGCTGTTTTTT. Amino acids: CASSLAAGNTGELFF. The rearrangement joins TRBV7-2 to TRBJ2-2; D uncertain. Germline lookup yields CDR1 SGHTA and CDR2 FQGNSA. The CDR3 contains 15 residues. Trimming took 0 bases from V and 1 from J, leaving 6 bases between them.